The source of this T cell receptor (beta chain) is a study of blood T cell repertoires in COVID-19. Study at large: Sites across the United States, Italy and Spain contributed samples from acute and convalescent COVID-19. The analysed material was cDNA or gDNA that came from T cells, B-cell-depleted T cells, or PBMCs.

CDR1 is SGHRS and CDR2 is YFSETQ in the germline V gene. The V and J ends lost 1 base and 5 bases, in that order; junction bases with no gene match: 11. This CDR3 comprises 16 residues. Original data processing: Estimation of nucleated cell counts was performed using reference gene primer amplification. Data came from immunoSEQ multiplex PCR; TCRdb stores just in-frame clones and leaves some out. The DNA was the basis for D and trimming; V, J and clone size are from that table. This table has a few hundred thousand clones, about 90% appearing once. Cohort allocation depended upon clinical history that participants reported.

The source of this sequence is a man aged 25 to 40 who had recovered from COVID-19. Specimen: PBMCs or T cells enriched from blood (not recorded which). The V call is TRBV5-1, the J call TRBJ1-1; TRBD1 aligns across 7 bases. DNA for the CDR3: TGCGCCAGCAGCTTGCTTCCCGAGGGGGCAAAAACTGAAGCTTTCTTT. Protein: CASSLLPEGAKTEAFF.